A single sample is the source of the 22 T cell receptor beta chains below, sequenced in a study of regulatory T cells in long-lasting Graves disease. With iRepertoire HTBI primers and Arm-PCR of CDR3 regions, TCR beta libraries were built. In TCRdb, the multiplex PCR reads were re-called with MiXCR into one record per CDR3 protein. This repertoire shows about 400,000 distinct CDR3 sequences, around 20% found once; its top ten account for less than 25%. The time point here: persistent/refractory GD, antithyroid drugs over 5 years with positive TRAb. RNA isolated from PBMCs was used to make the TCR library. Sample: peripheral blood mononuclear cells (PBMCs), taken when the disease was refractory, from a patient treated with antithyroid drugs. The origin of the receptors is a female donor with Graves disease.

In this sample, this clonotype turned up many times. The chain carries TRBV12-5 and TRBJ1-1; D not resolved. The CDR3 spans 12 residues. V shed 4 bases and J shed 5 bases, with 8 bases lying between them. The germline CDR1 and CDR2 sequences are LGHNT and FRNRAP. The DNA for the CDR3 is TGTGCTAGTGGTTCAAGGGTTACTGAAGCTTTCTTT. Translated, it gives CASGSRVTEAFF.

The chain links TRBV7-8 to TRBJ2-3, with D maybe TRBD2 (6 bases). This CDR3 is built from 15 residues. The V end was cut by 5 bases, the J end by 0 bases, with 12 bases between. Germline V gives CDR1 SGHVS, CDR2 FQNEAQ. Here the CDR3 DNA reads TGTGCCAGCAGCCGATCCGGGACTAGCACAGATACGCAGTATTTT. Translated: CASSRSGTSTDTQYF.

This clonotype has only a few counts. This rearrangement joins TRBV2 to TRBJ1-6, with 7 bases that match TRBD1. Germline V lookup: CDR1 SNHLY, CDR2 FYNNEI. The trim removed 6 bases at V and 9 bases at J, leaving 5 bases unmatched. The CDR3 length is 13 residues. The CDR3: CASSPDRLSPLHF. Written as DNA, the CDR3 is TGTGCCAGCAGCCCGGACAGGCTTTCACCCCTCCACTTT.

This clonotype has more than one count but fewer than ten. The chain combines TRBV6-1 with TRBJ2-5; TRBD1 or TRBD2 may be the D gene (5 bases each). The CDR3 totals 14 residues. Germline CDR1 MNHNS, CDR2 SASEGT. The V end was cut by 8 bases, the J end by 4 bases, with 17 bases between. The CDR3 loop reads CASSAGASIETQYF. CDR3 DNA: TGTGCCAGCTCTGCCGGGGCATCGATAGAGACCCAGTACTTC.

The sample holds many counts of this clonotype. This CDR3 reads CASSPSGRVSTGELFF. For the CDR3, the DNA is TGTGCCAGCAGTCCTAGCGGGAGGGTGAGCACCGGGGAGCTGTTTTTT. The chain has TRBV27 and TRBJ2-2; 12 nucleotides agree with TRBD2. Unmatched junction bases numbered 5, after V lost 5 bases and J lost 4 bases. CDR3 length equals 16 residues. Looked up from germline, CDR1 is MNHEY and CDR2 is SMNVEV (reference sequence).

This clonotype was picked up a small number of times. V gene TRBV4-3 combines with J gene TRBJ1-1; D is unresolved. The CDR3 covers 13 residues. Germline V CDR1 and CDR2: LGHNA, YSLEER. The V gene lost 6 bases and the J gene lost 4 bases, with 12 bases spanning the gap. Written as DNA, the CDR3 is TGCGCCAGCAGTCGGGTCGGCGGCACTGAAGCTTTCTTT. Translation gives CASSRVGGTEAFF.

This clonotype was found a few times. The chain has TRBV6-1 and TRBJ2-2, with 11 nucleotides matching TRBD2. V was clipped by 3 bases and J by 7 bases; unmatched bases: 7. Germline lookup yields CDR1 MNHNS and CDR2 SASEGT. This CDR3 region has 16 residues. CDR3 region: CASSDPTSGSLGELFF. CDR3 DNA sequence: TGTGCCAGCAGTGACCCCACTAGCGGGAGTCTCGGGGAGCTGTTTTTT.

This clonotype came up a few times. The chain combines TRBV20-1 with TRBJ2-7; D is undetermined. The CDR3 extends over 13 amino acids. The germline V gene encodes CDR1 DFQATT and CDR2 SNEGSKA (reference sequence). Trimming stripped 1 base from V and 0 bases from J, with 7 bases between. This chain's CDR3 is CSARGTVSYEQYF. CDR3 bases: TGCAGTGCTAGAGGGACGGTCTCCTACGAGCAGTACTTC.

V usage is TRBV7-9 and J usage is TRBJ1-2; TRBD1 agrees at 7 bases. This CDR3 is built from 13 residues. The germline V gene has CDR1 SEHNR and CDR2 FQNEAQ (reference sequence). The V and J ends lost 5 bases and 2 bases, in that order; junction bases with no gene match: 2. The chain's CDR3 is CASSGQVNYGYTF. The DNA for the CDR3 is TGTGCCAGCAGCGGACAGGTGAACTATGGCTACACCTTC.

This clonotype was observed many times. The chain recombines TRBV2 with TRBJ1-1; no firm D call. CDR1 and CDR2 from the germline V gene are SNHLY and FYNNEI. Trimming stripped 10 bases from V and 4 bases from J, with 19 bases between. CDR3 length: 14 residues. The CDR3, as DNA: TGTGCCACCTCCCCCTGGGGAGGGAGCACTGAAGCTTTCTTT. Encoded protein: CATSPWGGSTEAFF. The variable domain in full, with the rest retrieved from reference TRBV2 and TRBJ1-1, is EPEVTQTPSHQVTQMGQEVILRCVPISNHLYFYWYRQILGQKVEFLVSFYNNEISEKSEIFDDQFSVERPDGSNFTLKIRSTKLEDSAMYFCATSPWGGSTEAFFGQGTRLTVV.

This rearrangement joins TRBV5-1 to TRBJ2-5; TRBD2 aligns across 11 bases. With V trimmed by 2 bases and J by 5 bases, 14 bases remained unmatched. Germline assignment: CDR1 SGHRS and CDR2 YFSETQ. The CDR3 runs 18 residues. The CDR3 sequence: CASSLFSTTSGMRETQYF. The CDR3 nucleotides are TGCGCCAGCAGCTTATTTTCCACGACTAGCGGGATGCGGGAGACCCAGTACTTC. Filled out from reference TRBV5-1 and TRBJ2-5, the complete variable domain reads KAGVTQTPRYLIKTRGQQVTLSCSPISGHRSVSWYQQTPGQGLQFLFEYFSETQRNKGNFPGRFSGRQFSNSRSEMNVSTLELGDSALYLCASSLFSTTSGMRETQYFGPGTRLLVL.

The rearrangement links TRBV9 to TRBJ1-4, with D tentatively TRBD1 (5 bases). Trimming removed 2 bases at V and 5 bases at J, with 13 bases between. This CDR3 is 15 amino acids long. Germline CDR1 reads SGDLS; CDR2 reads YYNGEE. The CDR3: CASSVWGTENEKLFF. The CDR3 DNA reads TGTGCCAGCAGCGTCTGGGGGACGGAGAATGAAAAACTGTTTTTT.

V and J are TRBV6-1 and TRBJ2-1; TRBD2 is a possible D gene (6 bases). V shed 6 bases and J shed 0 bases, with 18 bases lying between them. This CDR3 has 17 residues. Germline V gene data show CDR1 as MNHNS and CDR2 as SASEGT. The CDR3 region is CASRETGGTSSYNEQFF. DNA of the CDR3: TGTGCCAGCAGGGAAACGGGCGGGACGAGCTCCTACAATGAGCAGTTCTTC.

This clonotype was seen a handful of times. V and J are TRBV6-1 and TRBJ1-1; perhaps TRBD1 as D (6 bases). CDR1 and CDR2 from the germline V gene are MNHNS and SASEGT. Trimming pared 5 bases from V and 1 base from J, leaving 11 bases between. The CDR3 totals 14 residues. CDR3 in amino acids: CASSPSGQNTEAFF. CDR3 nucleotides: TGTGCCAGCAGTCCATCGGGACAGAACACTGAAGCTTTCTTT.

This chain uses TRBV11-2 with TRBJ2-2; no reliable D call. V was trimmed by 8 bases and J by 0 bases, leaving 16 bases between them. The V gene's germline CDR1 is SGHAT and CDR2 FQNNGV. There are 16 residues in the CDR3. The CDR3 loop reads CASALFKAANTGELFF. The CDR3 region has the DNA TGTGCCAGCGCCCTTTTCAAGGCAGCGAACACCGGGGAGCTGTTTTTT.

There are many counts of this clonotype. The chain joins TRBV7-2 to TRBJ2-7; TRBD2 agrees at 10 bases. In germline, CDR1 is SGHTA, CDR2 FQGNSA. This CDR3 comprises 13 residues. J gave up 12 bases and V 0 bases, and 5 bases lay outside the gene matches. Here the CDR3 reads CASSLASGGISYF. For the CDR3, the DNA is TGTGCCAGCAGCTTAGCTAGCGGGGGGATTTCGTACTTC.

In its sample, this clonotype was seen a few times. This rearrangement joins TRBV27 to TRBJ1-6; D is unresolved. Per the germline V gene, CDR1 is MNHEY and CDR2 is SMNVEV (reference sequence). V was shortened by 2 bases and J by 13 bases, with 9 bases between the two germline ends. The CDR3 is 12 residues long. In DNA form, the CDR3 reads TGTGCCAGCAGTTTAAATTTGGGGCCCCTCCACTTT. Translation: CASSLNLGPLHF.

The V call is TRBV4-3, the J call TRBJ2-7; D may correspond to TRBD1 or TRBD2 (6 bases each). CDR3 size: 13 residues. V shed 5 bases and J shed 9 bases, with 17 bases lying between them. Germline assignment: CDR1 LGHNA and CDR2 YSLEER. The CDR3 sequence is CASSSEGGKRQYF. DNA for the CDR3: TGCGCCAGCAGCAGCGAGGGGGGAAAGCGGCAGTACTTC.

This clonotype was seen more than once but under ten times. The V gene is TRBV7-9, the J gene TRBJ2-7; 9 positions match TRBD2. The CDR3 totals 14 residues. Germline trimming cut 5 bases from V and 4 bases from J; bases unmatched to any gene: 6. CDR1 is SEHNR and CDR2 is FQNEAQ in the germline V gene (reference sequence). The DNA for the CDR3 is TGTGCCAGCAGCACAGGGACTAGCCGGTACGAGCAGTACTTC. Its translation is CASSTGTSRYEQYF. Together with reference TRBV7-9 and TRBJ2-7, the CDR3 gives the full variable domain: DTGVSQNPRHKITKRGQNVTFRCDPISEHNRLYWYRQTLGQGPEFLTYFQNEAQLEKSRLLSDRFSAERPKGSFSTLEIQRTEQGDSAMYLCASSTGTSRYEQYFGPGTRLTVT.

V usage is TRBV6-1 and J usage is TRBJ2-7, with TRBD1 as a possible D gene (5 bases). Germline values: CDR1 MNHNS, CDR2 SASEGT. The CDR3 extends over 13 amino acids. V gave up 7 bases and J gave up 2 bases, with 12 bases separating them. The DNA for the CDR3 is TGTGCCAGCAACCGGACACCTACCTACGAGCAGTACTTC. It specifies CASNRTPTYEQYF.

This clonotype was detected a few times. This chain uses TRBV6-2 or TRBV6-3 with TRBJ1-5, with TRBD1 as a possible D gene (6 bases). The V gene lost 0 bases and the J gene lost 0 bases, with 15 bases spanning the gap. Per the germline V gene, CDR1 is MNHEY and CDR2 is SVGEGT. The CDR3 loop spans 18 amino acids. CDR3 nucleotides: TGTGCCAGCAGTTACTCGAAAAGGGGGACTTATAGCAATCAGCCCCAGCATTTT. It yields the protein CASSYSKRGTYSNQPQHF.

This clonotype has a handful of counts. This may be a read error, as it is one base from a much larger clone. The chain employs TRBV20-1 and TRBJ1-2; 8 nucleotides align to TRBD1. The germline gives CDR1 DFQATT, CDR2 SNEGSKA (reference sequence). The ends lost 2 bases at V and 4 bases at J; junction bases unmatched: 6. This CDR3 is 14 amino acids long. In DNA, the CDR3 is TGCAGTGCTAGAAAAGACAGGGGCAGCTATGGCTACACCTTC. This translates into CSARKDRGSYGYTF.